The 5 T cell receptor beta chains reported below all come from one sample, sequenced in a study of blood T cells in healthy people across ages (dated by TCRdb to the mid-2010s). Library preparation employed 5' RACE. TCRdb shows the sequencer as Illumina HiSeq 2500. A second PCR of roughly 7 to 11 cycles was performed with a sample-barcoded 5' primer and a J-beta primer mix. TCRdb itself trimmed the public reads at Q25 with fastp, ran MiXCR and retained productive beta chains. All rows with the same CDR3 protein become a single entry with the most common DNA and genes. Recorded for this sample are 1,300,000 or so distinct CDR3 sequences; approximately 59% of them occurred a single time. Roughly 7% of the sample goes to the ten largest clones. What was sequenced was blood. The receptors here all came from a young man in good health.

The chain joins TRBV27 to TRBJ2-7; D is undetermined. V dropped 3 bases and J dropped 4 bases, with 13 bases sitting between them. The CDR3 is made up of 14 amino acids. Per germline, CDR1 MNHEY and CDR2 SMNVEV (reference sequence). The CDR3 nucleotides are TGTGCCAGCAGTTTGATTGGAGAGCAGTACGAGCAGTACTTC. This sequence encodes CASSLIGEQYEQYF.

Ten or more counts support this clonotype. The V call is TRBV7-2, the J call TRBJ1-2; 7 bases align to TRBD1. Germline V CDR1 and CDR2: SGHTA, FQGNSA. The V and J ends lost 5 bases and 4 bases, in that order; junction bases with no gene match: 4. The CDR3 spans 13 residues. The DNA of the CDR3 is TGTGCCAGCAGCCCTCGGACAGGCTATGGCTACACCTTC. It codes for CASSPRTGYGYTF.

The CDR3 protein is CASSDSGQGRETQYF. The CDR3, as DNA: TGCGCCAGCAGTGATTCTGGACAGGGACGGGAGACCCAGTACTTC. This chain uses TRBV10-1 with TRBJ2-5, with TRBD1 matching 8 bases. Looked up from germline, CDR1 is WNHNN and CDR2 is SYGVQD (reference sequence). The CDR3 totals 15 residues. V shed 3 bases, J shed 5 bases, and the junction held 8 bases outside the gene matches.

V gene TRBV2 combines with J gene TRBJ2-4; possible D gene TRBD2, 5 bases. Germline lookup yields CDR1 SNHLY and CDR2 FYNNEI. CDR3 size: 12 residues. Trimming shortened V by 6 bases and J by 6 bases, and 9 bases separated the two germline ends. In DNA, the CDR3 is TGTGCCAGCAGGGGCCGGGGAAACATTCAGTACTTC. Its protein is CASRGRGNIQYF.

In its sample, this clonotype was seen once. The junction differs from germline at one of its ends, possibly a read error. J is TRBJ1-1 and V is TRBV2; possible D gene TRBD1, 5 bases. The V gene's germline CDR1 is SNHLY and CDR2 FYNNEI. This CDR3 comprises 15 residues. This CDR3 is CASSEGTGSNTEAFF. The CDR3 region has the DNA TGTGCCAGCAGCGAAGGGACGGGTTCAAACACTGAAGCTTTCTTT.